This TCR beta chain emerged from a study of blood T cell repertoires in COVID-19. Across the whole study: The cDNA or gDNA used as material had been derived from T cells, B-cell-depleted T cells, or PBMCs.

Authors' processing steps: For nucleated cells, counts were estimated from reference gene primer amplification. Profiled with immunoSEQ multiplex PCR; TCRdb holds only in-frame clones, not every one. V and J calls and clone size come straight from that table; D and trimming were deduced from the DNA. The sample carries some 260,000 clones, about 91% recorded once. The length of the CDR3 is 13 residues. CDR1 and CDR2 from the germline V gene are MNHEY and SVGEGT. Trimming cost V 5 bases and J 4 bases; bases outside gene matches: 4. It was during active infection that Seattle patients were enrolled and then longitudinally followed.

The sequenced material came from peripheral blood. This sequence joins TRBV6-2 or TRBV6-3 and TRBJ2-7; TRBD1 aligns across 8 bases. This TCR was sampled from a woman aged 25 to 39 with COVID-19, enrolled during active disease. The CDR3 is CASSLGQGYEQYV. DNA for the CDR3: TGTGCCAGCAGTCTTGGACAGGGTTACGAGCAGTACGTC.